The 27 T cell receptor beta chains below were found in one sample sequenced in a study of response to subunit inactivated influenza vaccine. TCRdb reprocessed the RT-PCR reads with MiXCR, giving one entry per CDR3 protein. The sample lists more than 700,000 distinct CDR3 sequences; around 20% were seen once. The specimen comprised PBMCs from blood, sampled less than 6 days after vaccination. The receptors stem from a middle-aged man who received an inactivated influenza vaccine.

The CDR3 bases are TGTGCCAGGGGTGGACTCTACGAGCAGTACTTC. Its protein product is CARGGLYEQYF. The chain uses TRBV2 and TRBJ2-7, with D tentatively TRBD2 (5 bases). Per the germline V gene, CDR1 is SNHLY and CDR2 is FYNNEI. Trimming cost V 9 bases and J 3 bases, with 9 bases left between them. This CDR3 region has 11 residues.

In this sample, this clonotype turned up many times. This chain uses TRBV6-5 with TRBJ1-6; D gene unclear. Germline V CDR1 and CDR2: MNHEY, SVGAGI. V was clipped by 2 bases and J by 7 bases, with 18 bases between them. This CDR3 has 17 amino acids. CDR3 in amino acids: CASSYRDTRSGNSPLHF. In DNA form, the CDR3 reads TGTGCCAGCAGTTACCGCGACACCCGATCGGGGAATTCACCCCTCCACTTT.

The J gene is TRBJ2-5, the V gene TRBV29-1, with 8 bases fitting TRBD1. The ends lost 6 bases at V and 1 base at J; junction bases unmatched: 10. This CDR3 region has 15 residues. CDR1 is SQVTM, CDR2 ANQGSEA, per germline. The CDR3 here is CSVYPGTGAQETQYF. The DNA of the CDR3 is TGCAGCGTCTATCCGGGGACAGGAGCCCAAGAGACCCAGTACTTC.

The genes are TRBV6-2 or TRBV6-3 and TRBJ1-6; no definite D call. The CDR3 spans 14 residues. Germline values: CDR1 MNHEY, CDR2 SVGEGT. The V end lost 2 bases, the J end lost 8 bases, and 10 bases lay between the germline ends. The CDR3 bases are TGTGCCAGCAGTTACAGGAGAACTTATTCACCCCTCCACTTT. This sequence encodes CASSYRRTYSPLHF.

The gene calls are TRBV5-1 and TRBJ2-2; TRBD2 agrees at 7 bases. V trimming: 3 bases; J trimming: 7 bases; junction bases outside the gene matches: 12. The CDR3 length is 16 residues. CDR1 SGHRS and CDR2 YFSETQ come from the germline V gene. This CDR3 reads CASSSALTSSVGELFF. For the CDR3, the DNA is TGCGCCAGCAGCTCGGCCTTGACTAGCTCTGTCGGGGAGCTGTTTTTT.

This clonotype has just a few counts. The genes are TRBV27 and TRBJ2-7; the D gene is possibly TRBD1 (6 bases). With 3 bases removed from V and 3 bases from J, the gap between germline ends came to 15 bases. This CDR3 is 15 amino acids long. CDR1 and CDR2 from the germline V gene are MNHEY and SMNVEV (reference sequence). In nucleotides, the CDR3 is TGTGCCAGCAGTTTTGGACATGGGGGCAACTACGAGCAGTACTTC. This codes for CASSFGHGGNYEQYF.

The rearrangement uses TRBV6-2 or TRBV6-3 and TRBJ2-1; TRBD2 matches 12 bases. J was trimmed by 7 bases and V by 6 bases; bases with no gene match: 10. CDR1 is MNHEY and CDR2 is SVGEGT in the germline V gene. The CDR3 consists of 16 residues. The chain's CDR3 is CASSSLAGGPWNEQFF. The CDR3, as DNA: TGTGCCAGCAGCTCCCTAGCGGGGGGGCCTTGGAATGAGCAGTTCTTC.

In its sample, this clonotype was seen a few times. This chain joins TRBV4-3 and TRBJ2-7; D not resolved. With 4 bases removed from V and 2 bases from J, the gap between germline ends came to 12 bases. Germline V gene data show CDR1 as LGHNA and CDR2 as YSLEER. This CDR3 is built from 14 residues. The CDR3, as DNA: TGCGCCAGCAGCCCTAACCCCGGGCCCTACGAGCAGTACTTC. It yields the protein CASSPNPGPYEQYF.

The gene calls are TRBV5-6 and TRBJ1-1; D is undetermined. The CDR3 has 12 amino acids. Germline CDR1 SGHDT, CDR2 YYEEEE. V shed 1 base and J shed 7 bases, with 8 bases lying between them. This CDR3 reads CASSLRHLEAFF. The CDR3, as DNA: TGTGCCAGCAGCTTGAGACACCTTGAAGCTTTCTTT.

This clonotype was picked up many times. Written as DNA, the CDR3 is TGCAGTGCTAGTAGGCTCCAAGAGACCCAGTACTTC. Amino acids: CSASRLQETQYF. The genes are TRBV20-1 and TRBJ2-5; no clear D gene. CDR3 size: 12 residues. V was clipped by 3 bases and J by 1 base, with 6 bases between them. Germline V gene sequence: CDR1 DFQATT, CDR2 SNEGSKA (reference sequence).

This clonotype occurred a few times. This chain connects TRBV6-2 or TRBV6-3 to TRBJ2-3; TRBD2 aligns across 8 bases. Germline-derived CDR1 and CDR2 are MNHEY and SVGEGT. The CDR3 has 16 residues. V lost 7 bases and J lost 2; bases outside the gene matches: 11. The CDR3 DNA is TGTGCCAGCACGGACCCGGAGGGACTAGACACAGATACGCAGTATTTT. Its protein is CASTDPEGLDTDTQYF.

Only a few counts were recorded for this clonotype. The chain recombines TRBV28 with TRBJ2-7; 7 nucleotides align to TRBD2. CDR1 MDHEN and CDR2 SYDVKM come from the germline V gene. The J segment lost 4 bases and the V segment lost 7 bases, leaving 10 bases of the junction unmatched. The CDR3 length is 14 residues. CDR3 nucleotides: TGTGCCAGCATAAACGGGAGGTATGCATACGAGCAGTACTTC. It codes for CASINGRYAYEQYF.

In this sample, this clonotype turned up a few times. The chain is built from TRBV7-2 and TRBJ2-2; D not certain. The CDR3 length is 14 residues. Germline values: CDR1 SGHTA, CDR2 FQGNSA. Deletions cut 1 base from V and 3 bases from J, with 6 bases between. CDR3 sequence reads: CASSLGLHTGELFF. CDR3 bases: TGTGCCAGCAGCTTAGGCCTCCACACCGGGGAGCTGTTTTTT.

This clonotype was observed a handful of times. This chain connects TRBV28 to TRBJ1-5; D is unclear. CDR1 is MDHEN, CDR2 SYDVKM, per germline. The CDR3 loop spans 14 amino acids. V was shortened by 7 bases and J by 2 bases, with 12 bases between the two germline ends. Here the CDR3 reads CASTGSVRNQPQHF. The CDR3 nucleotides read TGTGCCAGCACTGGGTCCGTACGCAATCAGCCCCAGCATTTT.

This clonotype was seen repeatedly, ten times or more. The chain couples TRBV12-3 or TRBV12-4 to TRBJ2-1; no clear D. Deletions cut 2 bases from V and 15 bases from J, with 14 bases between. CDR3 size: 12 residues. The CDR3 reads CASSLTASQAFF. The CDR3 coding sequence is TGTGCCAGCAGTTTAACGGCTAGTCAGGCGTTCTTC.

J is TRBJ2-5 and V is TRBV12-3 or TRBV12-4; D assignment may be TRBD1 or TRBD2 (5 bases each). The CDR3 loop spans 15 amino acids. With 5 bases removed from V and 5 bases from J, the gap between germline ends came to 18 bases. The CDR3 here is CASSPNTGGGETQYF. CDR3 sequence (DNA): TGTGCCAGCAGTCCAAACACAGGTGGGGGTGAGACCCAGTACTTC.

This clonotype occurred a few times. The chain carries TRBV20-1 and TRBJ2-7; TRBD1 aligns across 8 bases. Per the germline V gene, CDR1 is DFQATT and CDR2 is SNEGSKA (reference sequence). Germline trimming cut 3 bases from V and 2 bases from J; bases unmatched to any gene: 9. CDR3 length: 15 amino acids. Here the CDR3 DNA reads TGCAGTGCTAGCCGATCGGGACAGGCTACCTACGAGCAGTACTTC. Translation: CSASRSGQATYEQYF.

The chain couples TRBV20-1 to TRBJ2-5, with a weak D call TRBD2 (6 bases). Germline V gene lookup returns CDR1 DFQATT and CDR2 SNEGSKA (reference sequence). This CDR3 has 15 residues. V was shortened by 4 bases and J by 3 bases, with 18 bases between the two germline ends. The CDR3 spells CSATPSVKWEETQYF. CDR3 DNA: TGCAGTGCTACCCCTAGCGTTAAGTGGGAAGAGACCCAGTACTTC.

This clonotype was counted a few times. The chain uses TRBV7-9 and TRBJ2-2; 9 bases map to TRBD2. CDR3 length: 16 amino acids. Germline loops: CDR1 SEHNR, CDR2 FQNEAQ (reference sequence). The V gene end was trimmed by 6 bases and the J gene end by 4 bases; junction bases not matched to a gene: 9. CDR3 nucleotide sequence: TGTGCCAGCAGGTTTAGCGGGGGAAGGAGCACCGGGGAGCTGTTTTTT. It specifies CASRFSGGRSTGELFF.

This rearrangement joins TRBV7-6 to TRBJ2-3; 8 positions match TRBD2. This CDR3 region has 17 residues. Germline CDR1 reads SGHVS; CDR2 reads FNYEAQ. V gave up 0 bases and J gave up 0 bases; unmatched junction bases: 5. DNA for the CDR3: TGTGCCAGCAGCTTAGCACTCGGGGGGGATAGCACAGATACGCAGTATTTT. Its protein is CASSLALGGDSTDTQYF.

The sample holds a few counts of this clonotype. The rearrangement joins TRBV13 to TRBJ2-7; no definite D call. The CDR3 extends over 13 amino acids. V lost 1 base, J lost 5 bases, and 9 bases lay in between. The germline gives CDR1 PRHDT, CDR2 FYEKMQ (reference sequence). CDR3 nucleotide sequence: TGTGCCAGCAGCTTAGCCAAGGGTCACGAGCAGTACTTC. It codes for CASSLAKGHEQYF.

This clonotype was counted many times. The chain uses TRBV6-5 and TRBJ2-7; D is unclear. The V end was cut by 4 bases, the J end by 0 bases, with 10 bases between. CDR3 size: 14 residues. The germline V gene has CDR1 MNHEY and CDR2 SVGAGI. The CDR3: CASSSLGSSYEQYF. CDR3 nucleotides: TGTGCCAGCAGTTCATTAGGAAGCTCCTACGAGCAGTACTTC.

The rearrangement joins TRBV20-1 to TRBJ2-3; D unresolved. The CDR3 loop spans 13 amino acids. Germline CDR1 reads DFQATT; CDR2 reads SNEGSKA (reference sequence). Trimming shortened V by 2 bases and J by 1 base, and 7 bases separated the two germline ends. In DNA, the CDR3 is TGCAGTGCTAGATGGTATGGCACAGATACGCAGTATTTT. It translates to CSARWYGTDTQYF.

V gene TRBV5-6 combines with J gene TRBJ2-7, with D unresolved. Deletions cut 4 bases from V and 0 bases from J, with 5 bases between. The germline V gene encodes CDR1 SGHDT and CDR2 YYEEEE. CDR3 length equals 12 residues. The CDR3 DNA reads TGTGCCAGCAGCGACATCTCCTACGAGCAGTACTTC. This codes for CASSDISYEQYF.

This clonotype was counted a single time. The chain couples TRBV25-1 to TRBJ2-3, with D possibly matching TRBD2 (6 bases). V lost 2 bases to trimming and J lost 4 bases, with 13 bases between them. The germline gives CDR1 MGHDK, CDR2 SYGVNS. The CDR3 contains 15 residues. The CDR3 nucleotides read TGTGCCAGCAGTGAAGGTACTAGCATTGCAGATACGCAGTATTTT. Translation gives CASSEGTSIADTQYF.

The chain employs TRBV2 and TRBJ2-3; D perhaps matches TRBD2 (5 bases). CDR1 and CDR2 (germline): SNHLY, FYNNEI. V lost 2 bases and J lost 0, with 12 bases in between. The CDR3 is 16 residues long. CDR3 sequence (DNA): TGTGCCAGCAGTGAACTCATAGCGACTAGCACAGATACGCAGTATTTT. It translates to CASSELIATSTDTQYF.

This clonotype has a count of ten or more. V and J are TRBV20-1 and TRBJ2-1, with 8 bases identical to TRBD2. The V and J ends lost 1 base and 7 bases, in that order; junction bases with no gene match: 9. Germline V lookup: CDR1 DFQATT, CDR2 SNEGSKA (reference sequence). CDR3 size: 15 residues. CDR3 DNA sequence: TGCAGTGCTAGAGGGGGACTAGGGAATCGAAATGAGCAGTTCTTC. This translates into CSARGGLGNRNEQFF.